The T cell receptor beta chain under discussion was sequenced for a study of CD8 T cells in ankylosing spondylitis. Trimming took 3 bases from V and 6 from J, leaving 7 bases between them. The CDR3 runs 12 residues. General observations from the study: Earlier reports found some motif variants in synovial fluid and blood in reactive arthritis.

Each TCR beta library was made by quantitative 5'-RACE that incorporated molecular barcodes. MiXCR, applied by TCRdb to the 5' RACE reads, yields one record per CDR3 protein. The sample includes some 250,000 distinct CDR3 sequences, about 24% seen only once; the top ten take 0.6% to 0.75%. This clonotype has just a few counts. What it recognizes is unknown. The receptor's source is a male donor with ankylosing spondylitis or in good health (not recorded which). The sequenced sample was blood, either unsorted or a sorted T cell fraction (not recorded which). The chain is built from TRBV12-3 or TRBV12-4 and TRBJ2-3; no reliable D call. DNA of the CDR3: TGTGCCAGCAGTTTTCTTTTGGATACGCAGTATTTT. It codes for CASSFLLDTQYF.